The table lists the clone carrying this T cell receptor (beta chain) with many counts. TCRdb re-called the RACE reads with MiXCR, one entry per CDR3 protein. The sample includes tens of thousands of distinct CDR3 sequences, around 12% seen only once; the top ten take approximately 6%. The source of the sample is a study of human T cells and chemical hapten exposure. Time point here: pre-sensitization, week 0. Treatment noted: therapeutic diphenylcyclopropenone sensitization with weekly scalp DPC. Ahead of applying each patch test, blood was sampled. This clonotype originated in a woman aged 25-40 years with alopecia areata. Some clones in this sample may be carry-over from other donors' samples. Sequencing used whole blood, obtained in connection with sensitization to the hapten diphenylcyclopropenone (DPC).

This CDR3 is CASSLRSAGYNSPLHF. Here the CDR3 DNA reads TGTGCCAGCAGCCTCAGGTCGGCAGGTTATAATTCACCCCTCCACTTT. This chain joins TRBV5-6 and TRBJ1-6; D is unclear. The germline V gene has CDR1 SGHDT and CDR2 YYEEEE. The CDR3 has 16 amino acids. V lost 4 bases and J lost 4, with 15 bases in between.